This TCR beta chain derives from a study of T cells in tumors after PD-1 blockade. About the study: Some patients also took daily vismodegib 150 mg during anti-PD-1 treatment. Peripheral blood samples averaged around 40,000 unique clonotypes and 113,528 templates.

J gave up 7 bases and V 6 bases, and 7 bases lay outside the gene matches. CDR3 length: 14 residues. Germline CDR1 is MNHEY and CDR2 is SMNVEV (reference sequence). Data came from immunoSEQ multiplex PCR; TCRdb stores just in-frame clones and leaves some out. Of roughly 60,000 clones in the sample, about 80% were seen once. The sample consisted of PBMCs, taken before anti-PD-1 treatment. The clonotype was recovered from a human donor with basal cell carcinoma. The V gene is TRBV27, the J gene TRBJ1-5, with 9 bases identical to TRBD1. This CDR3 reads CASRDRGFRQPQHF. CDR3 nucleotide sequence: TGTGCCAGCAGGGACAGGGGATTTCGGCAGCCCCAGCATTTT.